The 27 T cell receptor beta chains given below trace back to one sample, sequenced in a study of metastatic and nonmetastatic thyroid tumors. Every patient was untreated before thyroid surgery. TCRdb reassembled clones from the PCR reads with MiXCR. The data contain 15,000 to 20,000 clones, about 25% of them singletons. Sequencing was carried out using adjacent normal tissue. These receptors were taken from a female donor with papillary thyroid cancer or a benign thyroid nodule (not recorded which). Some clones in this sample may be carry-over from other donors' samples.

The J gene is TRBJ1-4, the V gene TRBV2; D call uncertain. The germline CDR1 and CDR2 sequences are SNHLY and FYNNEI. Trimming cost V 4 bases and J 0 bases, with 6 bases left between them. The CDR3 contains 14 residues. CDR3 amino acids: CASSGVPTNEKLFF. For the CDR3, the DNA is TGTGCCAGCAGTGGGGTTCCAACTAATGAAAAACTGTTTTTT.

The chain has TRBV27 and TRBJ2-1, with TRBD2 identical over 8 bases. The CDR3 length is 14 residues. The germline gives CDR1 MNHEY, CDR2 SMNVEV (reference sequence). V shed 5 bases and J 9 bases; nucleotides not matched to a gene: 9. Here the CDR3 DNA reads TGTGCCAGCAGTGAGGGACTAGGAGTCACTGAGCAGTTCTTC. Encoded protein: CASSEGLGVTEQFF.

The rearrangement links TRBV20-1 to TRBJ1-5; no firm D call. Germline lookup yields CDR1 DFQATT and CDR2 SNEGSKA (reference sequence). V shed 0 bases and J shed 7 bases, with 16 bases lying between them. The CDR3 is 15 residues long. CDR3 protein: CSARDGEGTRQPQHF. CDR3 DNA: TGCAGTGCTAGAGATGGGGAGGGAACTAGACAGCCCCAGCATTTT.

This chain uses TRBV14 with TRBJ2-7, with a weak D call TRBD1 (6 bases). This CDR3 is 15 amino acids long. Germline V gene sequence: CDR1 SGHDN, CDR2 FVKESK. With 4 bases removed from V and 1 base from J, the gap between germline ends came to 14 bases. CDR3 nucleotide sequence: TGTGCCAGCAGCCGGGGACACATACCTTCCTACGAGCAGTACTTC. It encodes CASSRGHIPSYEQYF.

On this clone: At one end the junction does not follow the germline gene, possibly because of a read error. CDR3 amino acids: CSSSLATAGLSSVNTIYF. CDR3 DNA: TGCTCCAGCAGCTTGGCGACGGCTGGACTGTCGTCTGTAAACACCATATATTTT. The genes are TRBV5-1 and TRBJ1-3; D is uncertain. This CDR3 comprises 18 residues. Germline values: CDR1 SGHRS, CDR2 YFSETQ.

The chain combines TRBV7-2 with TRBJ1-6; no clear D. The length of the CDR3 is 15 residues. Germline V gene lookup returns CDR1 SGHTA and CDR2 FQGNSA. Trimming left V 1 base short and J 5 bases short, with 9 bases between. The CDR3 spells CASSLDVSNNSPLHF. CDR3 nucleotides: TGTGCCAGCAGCTTAGACGTGTCAAATAATTCACCCCTCCACTTT.

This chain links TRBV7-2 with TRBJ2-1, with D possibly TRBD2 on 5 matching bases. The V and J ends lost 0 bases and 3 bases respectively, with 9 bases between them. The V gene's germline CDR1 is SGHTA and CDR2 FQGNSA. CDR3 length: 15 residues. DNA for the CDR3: TGTGCCAGCAGCTTAGCGTTGGGAGTCTACAATGAGCAGTTCTTC. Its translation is CASSLALGVYNEQFF. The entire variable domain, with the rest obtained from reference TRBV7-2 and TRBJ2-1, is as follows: GAGVSQSPSNKVTEKGKDVELRCDPISGHTALYWYRQSLGQGLEFLIYFQGNSAPDKSGLPSDRFSAERTGGSVSTLTIQRTQQEDSAVYLCASSLALGVYNEQFFGPGTRLTVL.

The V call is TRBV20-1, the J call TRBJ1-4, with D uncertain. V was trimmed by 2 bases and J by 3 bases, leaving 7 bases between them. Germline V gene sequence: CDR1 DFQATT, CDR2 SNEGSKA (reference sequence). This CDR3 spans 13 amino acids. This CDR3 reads CSARRASNEKLFF. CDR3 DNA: TGCAGTGCTAGAAGGGCTTCTAATGAAAAACTGTTTTTT.

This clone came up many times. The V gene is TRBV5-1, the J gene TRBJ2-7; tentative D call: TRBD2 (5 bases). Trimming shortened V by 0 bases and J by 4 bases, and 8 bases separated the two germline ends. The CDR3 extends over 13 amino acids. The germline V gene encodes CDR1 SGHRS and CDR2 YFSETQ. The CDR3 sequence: CASSLAGLYEQYF. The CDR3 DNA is TGCGCCAGCAGCTTGGCAGGACTGTACGAGCAGTACTTC.

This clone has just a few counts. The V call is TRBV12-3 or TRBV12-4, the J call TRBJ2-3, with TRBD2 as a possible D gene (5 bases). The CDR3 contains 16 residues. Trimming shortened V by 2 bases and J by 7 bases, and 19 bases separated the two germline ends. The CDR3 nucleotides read TGTGCCAGCAGTTTAACCAGCGGAGACGTTACAAATACGCAGTATTTT. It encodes CASSLTSGDVTNTQYF.

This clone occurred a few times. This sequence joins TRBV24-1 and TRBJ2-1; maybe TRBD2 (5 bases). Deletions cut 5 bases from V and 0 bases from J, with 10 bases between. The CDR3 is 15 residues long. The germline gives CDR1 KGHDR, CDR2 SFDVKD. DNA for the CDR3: TGTGCCACCAGTGCTTCGAGCGGCTCCTACAATGAGCAGTTCTTC. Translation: CATSASSGSYNEQFF.

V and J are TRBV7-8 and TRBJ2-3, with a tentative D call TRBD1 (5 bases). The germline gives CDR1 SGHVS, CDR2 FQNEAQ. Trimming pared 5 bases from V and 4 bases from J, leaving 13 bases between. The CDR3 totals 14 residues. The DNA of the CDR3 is TGTGCCAGCAGCCTCAGGGTGGGCCCAGATACGCAGTATTTT. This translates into CASSLRVGPDTQYF.

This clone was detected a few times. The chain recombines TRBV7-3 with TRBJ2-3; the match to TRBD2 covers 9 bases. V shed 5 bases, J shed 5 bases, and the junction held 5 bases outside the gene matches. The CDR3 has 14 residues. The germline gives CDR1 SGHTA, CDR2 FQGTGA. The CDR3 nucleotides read TGTGCCAGCAGCGTACTAGCGGGTGTAGATACGCAGTATTTT. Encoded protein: CASSVLAGVDTQYF.

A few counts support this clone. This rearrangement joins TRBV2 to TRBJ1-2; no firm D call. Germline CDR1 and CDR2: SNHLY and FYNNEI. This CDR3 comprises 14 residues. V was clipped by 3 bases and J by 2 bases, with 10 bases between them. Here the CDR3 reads CASSDPGKNYGYTF. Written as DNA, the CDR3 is TGTGCCAGCAGTGATCCAGGAAAAAACTATGGCTACACCTTC.

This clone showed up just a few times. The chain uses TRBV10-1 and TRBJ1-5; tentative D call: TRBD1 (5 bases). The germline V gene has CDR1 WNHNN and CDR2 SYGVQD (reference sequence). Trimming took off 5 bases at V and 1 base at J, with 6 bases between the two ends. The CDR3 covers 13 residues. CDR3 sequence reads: CASSKGSNQPQHF. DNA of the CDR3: TGCGCCAGCAGTAAGGGGAGCAATCAGCCCCAGCATTTT.

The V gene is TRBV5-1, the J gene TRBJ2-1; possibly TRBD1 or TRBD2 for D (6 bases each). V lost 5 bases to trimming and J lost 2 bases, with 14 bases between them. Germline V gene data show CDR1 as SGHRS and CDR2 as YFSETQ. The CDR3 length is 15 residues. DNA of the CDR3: TGCGCCAGCAGACAGAACAGGGAGGCCTACAATGAGCAGTTCTTC. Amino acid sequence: CASRQNREAYNEQFF.

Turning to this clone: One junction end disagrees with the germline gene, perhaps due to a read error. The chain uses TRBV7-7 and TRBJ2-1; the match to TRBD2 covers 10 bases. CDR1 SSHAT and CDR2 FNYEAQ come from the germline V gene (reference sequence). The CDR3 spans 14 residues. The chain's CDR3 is CASSSSGGNNEQFF. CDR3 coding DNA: TGTGCTAGCAGTAGTAGCGGGGGGAACAATGAGCAGTTCTTC.

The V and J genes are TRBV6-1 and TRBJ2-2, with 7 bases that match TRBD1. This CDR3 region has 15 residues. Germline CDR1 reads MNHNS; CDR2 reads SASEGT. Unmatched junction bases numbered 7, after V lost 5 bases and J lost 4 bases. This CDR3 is CASSQRQGSTGELFF. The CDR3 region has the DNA TGTGCCAGCAGTCAAAGACAGGGAAGCACCGGGGAGCTGTTTTTT.

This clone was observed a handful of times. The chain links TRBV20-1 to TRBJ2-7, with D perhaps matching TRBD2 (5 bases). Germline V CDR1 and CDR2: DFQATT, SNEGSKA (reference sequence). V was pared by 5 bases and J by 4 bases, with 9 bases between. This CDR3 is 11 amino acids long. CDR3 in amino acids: CSARSGYEQYF. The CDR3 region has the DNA TGCAGTGCTCGAAGCGGTTACGAGCAGTACTTC.

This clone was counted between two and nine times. CDR3 protein: CASSFSPNTDTQYF. The CDR3 nucleotides read TGCGCCAGCAGCTTCTCGCCGAACACAGATACGCAGTATTTT. V usage is TRBV5-1 and J usage is TRBJ2-3; D unclear. CDR3 length: 14 residues. Per the germline V gene, CDR1 is SGHRS and CDR2 is YFSETQ. Trimming removed 2 bases from V and 2 bases from J, with 9 bases in between.

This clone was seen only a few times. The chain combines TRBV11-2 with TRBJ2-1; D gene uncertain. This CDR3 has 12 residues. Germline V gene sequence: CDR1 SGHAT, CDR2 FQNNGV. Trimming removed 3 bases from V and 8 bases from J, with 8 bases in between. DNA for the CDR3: TGTGCCAGCAGCTTCGACGTCGATGAGCAGTTCTTC. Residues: CASSFDVDEQFF.

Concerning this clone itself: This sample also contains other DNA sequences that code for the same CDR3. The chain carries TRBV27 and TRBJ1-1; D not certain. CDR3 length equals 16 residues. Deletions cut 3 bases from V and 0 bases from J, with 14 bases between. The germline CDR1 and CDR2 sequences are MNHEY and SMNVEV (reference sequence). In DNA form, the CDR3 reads TGTGCCAGCAGTTTTACCCCTGGATATGTGAACACTGAAGCTTTCTTT. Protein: CASSFTPGYVNTEAFF.

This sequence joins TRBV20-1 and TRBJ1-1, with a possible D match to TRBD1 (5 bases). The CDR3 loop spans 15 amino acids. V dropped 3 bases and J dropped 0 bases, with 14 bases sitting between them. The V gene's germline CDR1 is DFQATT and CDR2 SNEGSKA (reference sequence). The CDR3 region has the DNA TGCAGTGCTAGGTACTCAGGGTGGTTGAACACTGAAGCTTTCTTT. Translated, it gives CSARYSGWLNTEAFF.

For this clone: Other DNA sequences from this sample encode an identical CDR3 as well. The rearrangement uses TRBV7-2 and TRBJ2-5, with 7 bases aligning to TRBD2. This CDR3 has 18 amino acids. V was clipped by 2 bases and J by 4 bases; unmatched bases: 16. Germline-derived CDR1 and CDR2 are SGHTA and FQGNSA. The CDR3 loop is CASSLRHGGRARGETQYF. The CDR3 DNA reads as TGTGCCAGCAGCTTACGCCATGGTGGGAGGGCCCGTGGAGAGACCCAGTACTTC.

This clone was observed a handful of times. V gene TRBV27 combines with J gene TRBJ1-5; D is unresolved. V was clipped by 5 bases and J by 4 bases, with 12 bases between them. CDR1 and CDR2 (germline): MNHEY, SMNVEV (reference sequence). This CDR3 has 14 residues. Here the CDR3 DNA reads TGTGCCAGCAGTCCAGGTTATGAAAATCAGCCCCAGCATTTT. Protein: CASSPGYENQPQHF.

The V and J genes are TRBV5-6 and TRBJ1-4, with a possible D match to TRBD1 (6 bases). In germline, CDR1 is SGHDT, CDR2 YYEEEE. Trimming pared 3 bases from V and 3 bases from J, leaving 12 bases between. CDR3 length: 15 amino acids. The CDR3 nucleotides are TGTGCCAGCAGCTATCCGGGACAACCTAATGAAAAACTGTTTTTT. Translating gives CASSYPGQPNEKLFF.

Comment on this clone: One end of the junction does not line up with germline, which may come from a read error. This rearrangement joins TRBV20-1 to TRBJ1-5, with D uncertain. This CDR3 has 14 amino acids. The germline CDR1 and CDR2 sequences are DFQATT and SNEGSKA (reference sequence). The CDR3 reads CSAGDTLSNQPQHF. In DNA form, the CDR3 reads TGCAGTGCTGGAGACACCCTTAGCAATCAGCCCCAGCATTTT.